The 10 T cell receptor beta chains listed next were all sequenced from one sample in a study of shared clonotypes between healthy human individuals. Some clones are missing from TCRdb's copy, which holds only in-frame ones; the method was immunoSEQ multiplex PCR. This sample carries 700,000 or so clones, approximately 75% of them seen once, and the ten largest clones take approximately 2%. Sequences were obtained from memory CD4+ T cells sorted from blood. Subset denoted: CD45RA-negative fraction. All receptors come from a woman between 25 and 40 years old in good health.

CDR3 coding DNA: TGCGCCAGCAGCAAACAGGGGTGGAACACTGAAGCTTTCTTT. Its translation is CASSKQGWNTEAFF. This rearrangement joins TRBV5-1 to TRBJ1-1; 7 bases align to TRBD1. The ends lost 4 bases at V and 1 base at J; junction bases unmatched: 4. Germline V gene lookup returns CDR1 SGHRS and CDR2 YFSETQ. The CDR3 contains 14 residues. The entire variable domain, with the rest obtained from reference TRBV5-1 and TRBJ1-1, is as follows: KAGVTQTPRYLIKTRGQQVTLSCSPISGHRSVSWYQQTPGQGLQFLFEYFSETQRNKGNFPGRFSGRQFSNSRSEMNVSTLELGDSALYLCASSKQGWNTEAFFGQGTRLTVV.

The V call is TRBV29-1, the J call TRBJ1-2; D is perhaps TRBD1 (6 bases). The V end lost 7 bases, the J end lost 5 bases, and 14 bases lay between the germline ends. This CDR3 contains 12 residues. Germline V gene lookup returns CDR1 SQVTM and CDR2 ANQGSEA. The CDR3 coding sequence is TGCAGCGACCGGGACATAGGATATGGCTACACCTTC. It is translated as CSDRDIGYGYTF.

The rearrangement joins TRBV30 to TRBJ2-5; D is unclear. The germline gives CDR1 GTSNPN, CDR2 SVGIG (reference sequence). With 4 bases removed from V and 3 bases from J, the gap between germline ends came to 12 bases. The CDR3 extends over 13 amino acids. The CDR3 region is CAWNPGREETQYF. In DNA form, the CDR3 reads TGTGCCTGGAATCCAGGACGCGAAGAGACCCAGTACTTC.

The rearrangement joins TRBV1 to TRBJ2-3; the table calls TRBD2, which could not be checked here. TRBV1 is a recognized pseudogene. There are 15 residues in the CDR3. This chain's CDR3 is CTSGQDCGATDTQYF. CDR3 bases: TGCACCAGCGGCCAAGATTGCGGGGCCACAGATACGCAGTATTTT.

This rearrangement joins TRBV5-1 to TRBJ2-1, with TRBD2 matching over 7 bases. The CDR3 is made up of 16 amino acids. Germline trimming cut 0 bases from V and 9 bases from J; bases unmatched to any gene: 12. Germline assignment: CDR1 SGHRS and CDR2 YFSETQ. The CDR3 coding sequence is TGCGCCAGCAGCTTGGAGGTGCGGGAGCGAGACACTGAGCAGTTCTTC. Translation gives CASSLEVRERDTEQFF.

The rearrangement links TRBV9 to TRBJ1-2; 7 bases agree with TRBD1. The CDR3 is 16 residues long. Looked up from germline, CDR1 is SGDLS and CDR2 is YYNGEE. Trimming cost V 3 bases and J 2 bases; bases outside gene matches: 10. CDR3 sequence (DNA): TGTGCCAGCAGCGCGAGGTACAGGGGAAAAAACTATGGCTACACCTTC. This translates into CASSARYRGKNYGYTF.

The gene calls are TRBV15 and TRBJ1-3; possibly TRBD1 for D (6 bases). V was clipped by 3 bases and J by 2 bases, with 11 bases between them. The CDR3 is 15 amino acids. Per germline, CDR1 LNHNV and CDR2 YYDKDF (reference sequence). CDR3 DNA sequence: TGTGCCACCAGCAGTAAGAGGGACACTGGAAACACCATATATTTT. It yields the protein CATSSKRDTGNTIYF.

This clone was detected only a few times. DNA of the CDR3: TGTGCCAGCAGCTTGCCCCCCGGGACAGGGTTCGAGCAGTACTTC. Its translation is CASSLPPGTGFEQYF. The rearrangement links TRBV5-8 to TRBJ2-7; 9 nucleotides agree with TRBD1. Germline V gives CDR1 SGHTS, CDR2 YDEGEE. Trimming cost V 1 base and J 6 bases; bases outside gene matches: 8. This CDR3 is 15 amino acids long.

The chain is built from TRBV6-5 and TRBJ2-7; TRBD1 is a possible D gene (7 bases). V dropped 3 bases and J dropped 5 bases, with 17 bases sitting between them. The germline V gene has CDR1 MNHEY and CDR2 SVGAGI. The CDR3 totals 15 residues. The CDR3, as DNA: TGTGCCAGCAGTTATCAGGGGGGAGGAACAGACGAGCAGTACTTC. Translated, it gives CASSYQGGGTDEQYF.

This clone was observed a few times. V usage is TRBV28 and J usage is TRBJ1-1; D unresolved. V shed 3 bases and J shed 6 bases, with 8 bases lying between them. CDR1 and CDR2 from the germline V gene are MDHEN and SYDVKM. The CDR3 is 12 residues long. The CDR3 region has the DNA TGTGCCAGCAGTTTTAGCCTACCTGAAGCTTTCTTT. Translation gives CASSFSLPEAFF.